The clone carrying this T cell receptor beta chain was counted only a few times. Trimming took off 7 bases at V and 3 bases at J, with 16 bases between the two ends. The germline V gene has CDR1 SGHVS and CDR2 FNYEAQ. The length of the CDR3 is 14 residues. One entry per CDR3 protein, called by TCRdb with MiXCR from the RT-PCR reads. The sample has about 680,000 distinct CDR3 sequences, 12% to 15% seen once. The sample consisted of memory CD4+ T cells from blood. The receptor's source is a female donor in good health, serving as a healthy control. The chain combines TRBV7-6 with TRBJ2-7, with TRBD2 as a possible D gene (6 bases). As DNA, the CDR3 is TGTGCCAGCATCCCAACGGGAGAGGGCTACGAGCAGTACTTC. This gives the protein CASIPTGEGYEQYF. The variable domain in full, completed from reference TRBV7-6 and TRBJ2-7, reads GAGVSQSPRYKVTKRGQDVALRCDPISGHVSLYWYRQALGQGPEFLTYFNYEAQQDKSGLPNDRFSAERPEGSISTLTIQRTEQRDSAMYRCASIPTGEGYEQYFGPGTRLTVT.